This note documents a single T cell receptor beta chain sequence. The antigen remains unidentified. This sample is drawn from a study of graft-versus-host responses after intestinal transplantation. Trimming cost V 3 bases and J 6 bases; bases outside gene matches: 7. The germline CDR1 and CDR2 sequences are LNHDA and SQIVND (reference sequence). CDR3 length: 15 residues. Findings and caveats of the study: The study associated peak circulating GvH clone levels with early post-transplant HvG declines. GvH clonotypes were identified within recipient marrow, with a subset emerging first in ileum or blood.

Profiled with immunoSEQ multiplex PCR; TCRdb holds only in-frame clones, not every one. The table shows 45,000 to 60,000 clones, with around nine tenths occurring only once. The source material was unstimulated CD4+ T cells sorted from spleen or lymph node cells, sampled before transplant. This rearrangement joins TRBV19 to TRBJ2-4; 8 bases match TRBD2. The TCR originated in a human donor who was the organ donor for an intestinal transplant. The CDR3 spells CASSMMAGGLNIQYF. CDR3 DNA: TGTGCCAGTAGTATGATGGCGGGGGGCTTAAACATTCAGTACTTC.